This TCR beta chain was retrieved from a study of T cell responses to AZD1222 COVID-19 vaccine. Second doses that came at about 4 or about 12 weeks were put together. Turning to this clone: The antigen is unknown.

The CDR3 covers 15 residues. The study, taken as a whole, reports: Breadth and depth of Spike-specific TCRs rose after two AZD1222 doses. Only 5 to 7 AZD1222 recipients were seropositive at baseline. Unmutated variant regions are reportedly targeted by nearly half of spike-specific TCRs.

The protocol was immunoSEQ multiplex PCR, while the TCRdb copy is restricted to in-frame clones and leaves out a portion. The sample includes tens of thousands of clones, around nine tenths of them seen just once. The chain carries TRBV21-1 and TRBJ2-7. TRBV21-1 constitutes a pseudogene. The TCR sequence derives from an adult who received the AZD1222 COVID-19 vaccine. Sequenced here: peripheral blood, sampled 28 days after the second AZD1222 dose. CDR3 sequence (DNA): TGTGCCAGCAGCAACGAGAAGGAACCCTCCTACGAGCAGTACTTC. This translates into CASSNEKEPSYEQYF.